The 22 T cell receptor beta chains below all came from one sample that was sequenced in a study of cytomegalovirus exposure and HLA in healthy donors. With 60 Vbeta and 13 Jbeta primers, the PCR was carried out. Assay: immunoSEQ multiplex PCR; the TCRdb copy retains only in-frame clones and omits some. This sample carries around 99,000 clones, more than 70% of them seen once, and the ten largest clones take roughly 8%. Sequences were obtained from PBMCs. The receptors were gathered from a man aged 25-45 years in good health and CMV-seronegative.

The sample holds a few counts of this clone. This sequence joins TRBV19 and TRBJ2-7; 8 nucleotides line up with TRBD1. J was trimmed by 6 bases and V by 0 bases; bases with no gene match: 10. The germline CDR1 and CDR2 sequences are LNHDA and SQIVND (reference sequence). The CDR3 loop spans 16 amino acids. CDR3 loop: CASSIENSQGAREQYF. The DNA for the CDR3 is TGTGCCAGTAGTATAGAGAATAGTCAGGGGGCTCGCGAGCAGTACTTC.

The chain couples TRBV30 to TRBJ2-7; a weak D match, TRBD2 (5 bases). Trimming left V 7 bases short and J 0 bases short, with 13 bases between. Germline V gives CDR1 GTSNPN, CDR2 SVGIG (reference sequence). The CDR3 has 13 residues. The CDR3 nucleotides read TGTGCCTTGGCGGGCGGTATCTCCTACGAGCAGTACTTC. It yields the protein CALAGGISYEQYF.

CDR3 nucleotide sequence: TGTGCCAGCAGTGTGACGGGTCCCTACGAGCAGTACTTC. Translating it yields CASSVTGPYEQYF. This chain links TRBV27 with TRBJ2-7, with D unclear. Germline V CDR1 and CDR2: MNHEY, SMNVEV (reference sequence). Trimming pared 5 bases from V and 2 bases from J, leaving 10 bases between. CDR3 length: 13 amino acids.

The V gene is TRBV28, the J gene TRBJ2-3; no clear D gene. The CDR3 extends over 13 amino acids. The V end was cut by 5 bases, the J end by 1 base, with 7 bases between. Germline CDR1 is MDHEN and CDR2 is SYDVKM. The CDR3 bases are TGTGCCAGCAGTCTAAGCGGCACAGATACGCAGTATTTT. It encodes CASSLSGTDTQYF.

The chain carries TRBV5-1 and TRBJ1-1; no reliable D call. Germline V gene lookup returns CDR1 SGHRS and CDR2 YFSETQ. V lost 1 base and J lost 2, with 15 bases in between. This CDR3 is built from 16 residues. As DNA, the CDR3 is TGCGCCAGCAGCTTGCAGGTGCCCTCTCCCAACACTGAAGCTTTCTTT. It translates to CASSLQVPSPNTEAFF.

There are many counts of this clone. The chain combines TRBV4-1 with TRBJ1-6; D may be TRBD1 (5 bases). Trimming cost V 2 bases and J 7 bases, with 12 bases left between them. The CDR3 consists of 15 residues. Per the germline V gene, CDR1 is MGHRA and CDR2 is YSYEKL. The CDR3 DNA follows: TGCGCCAGCAGCCAAATTGTATCAGGGAATTCACCCCTCCACTTT. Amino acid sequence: CASSQIVSGNSPLHF.

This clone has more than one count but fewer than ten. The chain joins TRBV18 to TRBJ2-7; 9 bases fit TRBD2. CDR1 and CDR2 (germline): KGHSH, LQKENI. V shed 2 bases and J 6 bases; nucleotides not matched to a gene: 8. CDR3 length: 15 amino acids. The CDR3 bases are TGTGCCAGCTCACCAGCCCCGGGACTAGCCGCCGAGCAGTACTTC. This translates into CASSPAPGLAAEQYF.

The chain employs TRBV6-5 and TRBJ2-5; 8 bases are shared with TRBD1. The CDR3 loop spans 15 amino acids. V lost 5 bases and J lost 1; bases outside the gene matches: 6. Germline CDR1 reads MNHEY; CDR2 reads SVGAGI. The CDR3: CASSVDRVGQETQYF. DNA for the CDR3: TGTGCCAGCAGTGTGGACAGGGTGGGCCAAGAGACCCAGTACTTC.

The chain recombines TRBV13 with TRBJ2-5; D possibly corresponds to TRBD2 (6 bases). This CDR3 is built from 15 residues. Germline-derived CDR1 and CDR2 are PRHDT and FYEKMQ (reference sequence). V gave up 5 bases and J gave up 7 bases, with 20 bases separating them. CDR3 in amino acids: CASSPSGYSGGTQYF. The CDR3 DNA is TGTGCCAGCAGCCCCTCAGGGTACTCCGGGGGGACCCAGTACTTC. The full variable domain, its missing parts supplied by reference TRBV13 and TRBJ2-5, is AAGVIQSPRHLIKEKRETATLKCYPIPRHDTVYWYQQGPGQDPQFLISFYEKMQSDKGSIPDRFSAQQFSDYHSELNMSSLELGDSALYFCASSPSGYSGGTQYFGPGTRLLVL.

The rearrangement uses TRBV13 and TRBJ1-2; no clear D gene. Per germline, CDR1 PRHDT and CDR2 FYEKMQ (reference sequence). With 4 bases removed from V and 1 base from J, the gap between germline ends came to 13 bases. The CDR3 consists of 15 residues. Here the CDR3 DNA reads TGTGCCAGCAGCTCCAGGTCAGCAGGTAACTATGGCTACACCTTC. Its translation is CASSSRSAGNYGYTF.

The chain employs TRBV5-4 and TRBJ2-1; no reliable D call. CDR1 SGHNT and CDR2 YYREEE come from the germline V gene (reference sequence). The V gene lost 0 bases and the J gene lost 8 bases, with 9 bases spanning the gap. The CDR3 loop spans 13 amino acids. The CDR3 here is CASSLEPRDEQFF. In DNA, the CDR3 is TGTGCCAGCAGCTTGGAACCCCGGGATGAGCAGTTCTTC.

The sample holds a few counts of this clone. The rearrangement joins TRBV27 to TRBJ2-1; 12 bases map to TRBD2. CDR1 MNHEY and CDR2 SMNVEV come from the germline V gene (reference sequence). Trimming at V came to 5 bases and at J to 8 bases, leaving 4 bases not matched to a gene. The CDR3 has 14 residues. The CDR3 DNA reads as TGTGCCAGCAGTCGACTAGCGGGAGAGGATGAGCAGTTCTTC. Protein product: CASSRLAGEDEQFF.

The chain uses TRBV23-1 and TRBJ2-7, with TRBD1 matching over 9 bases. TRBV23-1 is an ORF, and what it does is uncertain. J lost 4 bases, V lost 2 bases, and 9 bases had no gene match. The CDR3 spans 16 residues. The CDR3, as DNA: TGCGCCAGCAGTCAAACCCCTCCGGGACAGGGTTACGAGCAGTACTTC. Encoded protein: CASSQTPPGQGYEQYF.

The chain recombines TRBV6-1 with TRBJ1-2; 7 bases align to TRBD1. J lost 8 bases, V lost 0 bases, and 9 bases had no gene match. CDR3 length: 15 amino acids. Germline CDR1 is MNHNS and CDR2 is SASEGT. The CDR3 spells CASSEALVGGSGYTF. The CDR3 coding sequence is TGTGCCAGCAGTGAAGCGTTAGTAGGGGGCTCCGGCTACACCTTC.

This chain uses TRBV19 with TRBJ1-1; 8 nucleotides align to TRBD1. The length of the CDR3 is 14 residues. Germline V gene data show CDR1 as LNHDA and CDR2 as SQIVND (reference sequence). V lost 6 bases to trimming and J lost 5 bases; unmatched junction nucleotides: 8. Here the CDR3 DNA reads TGTGCCAGTAGGGTTACAGGGGGTGGTACTGAAGCTTTCTTT. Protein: CASRVTGGGTEAFF. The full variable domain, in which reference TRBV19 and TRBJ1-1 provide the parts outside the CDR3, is DGGITQSPKYLFRKEGQNVTLSCEQNLNHDAMYWYRQDPGQGLRLIYYSQIVNDFQKGDIAEGYSVSREKKESFPLTVTSAQKNPTAFYLCASRVTGGGTEAFFGQGTRLTVV.

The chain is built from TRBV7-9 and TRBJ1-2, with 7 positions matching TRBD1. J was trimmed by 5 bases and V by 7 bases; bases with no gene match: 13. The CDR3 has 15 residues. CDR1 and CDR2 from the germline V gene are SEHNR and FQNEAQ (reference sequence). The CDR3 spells CASTVPGGRLYGYTF. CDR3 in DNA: TGTGCCAGCACAGTGCCAGGGGGGCGGTTGTATGGCTACACCTTC.

CDR3 sequence: CASSLETGANVLTF. As DNA, the CDR3 is TGCGCCAGCAGCTTAGAGACAGGGGCCAACGTCCTGACTTTC. The chain combines TRBV5-1 with TRBJ2-6; D gene unclear. This CDR3 spans 14 amino acids. Trimming left V 2 bases short and J 4 bases short, with 7 bases between. In germline, CDR1 is SGHRS, CDR2 YFSETQ.

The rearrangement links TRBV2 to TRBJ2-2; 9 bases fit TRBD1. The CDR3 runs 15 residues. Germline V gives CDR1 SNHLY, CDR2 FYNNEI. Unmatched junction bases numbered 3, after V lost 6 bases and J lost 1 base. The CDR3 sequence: CASRLGQGNTGELFF. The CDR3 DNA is TGTGCCAGCAGGTTGGGACAGGGGAACACCGGGGAGCTGTTTTTT.

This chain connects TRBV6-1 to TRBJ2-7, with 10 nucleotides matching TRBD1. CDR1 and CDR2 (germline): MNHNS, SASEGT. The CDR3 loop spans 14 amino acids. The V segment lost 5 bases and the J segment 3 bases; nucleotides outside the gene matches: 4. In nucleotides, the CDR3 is TGTGCCAGCAGTAGCCGGGACAGGGGCTACGAGCAGTACTTC. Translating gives CASSSRDRGYEQYF.

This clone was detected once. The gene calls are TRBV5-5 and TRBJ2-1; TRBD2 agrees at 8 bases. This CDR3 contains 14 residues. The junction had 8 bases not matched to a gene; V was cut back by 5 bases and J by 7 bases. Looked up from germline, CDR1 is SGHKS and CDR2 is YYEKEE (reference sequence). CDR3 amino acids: CASSYPGLGNEQFF. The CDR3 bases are TGTGCCAGCAGTTACCCGGGACTAGGAAATGAGCAGTTCTTC. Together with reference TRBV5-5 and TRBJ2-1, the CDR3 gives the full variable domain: DAGVTQSPTHLIKTRGQQVTLRCSPISGHKSVSWYQQVLGQGPQFIFQYYEKEERGRGNFPDRFSARQFPNYSSELNVNALLLGDSALYLCASSYPGLGNEQFFGPGTRLTVL.

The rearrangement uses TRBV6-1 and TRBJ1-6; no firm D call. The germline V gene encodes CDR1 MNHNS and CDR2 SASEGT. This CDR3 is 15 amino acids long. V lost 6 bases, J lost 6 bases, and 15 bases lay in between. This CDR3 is CASSRTVPSNSPLHF. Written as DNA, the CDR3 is TGTGCCAGCAGCCGCACGGTCCCCTCTAATTCACCCCTCCACTTT.

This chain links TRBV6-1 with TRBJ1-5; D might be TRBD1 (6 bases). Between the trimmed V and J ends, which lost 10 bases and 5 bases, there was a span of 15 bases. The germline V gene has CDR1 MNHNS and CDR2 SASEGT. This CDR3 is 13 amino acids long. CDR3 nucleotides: TGTGCCACCAACGGACAGTTGCATCAGCCCCAGCATTTT. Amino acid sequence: CATNGQLHQPQHF.